Each of the 10 T cell receptor beta chains below was sequenced from the same sample in a study of cytomegalovirus exposure and HLA in healthy donors. The assay was immunoSEQ multiplex PCR, and TCRdb's table has in-frame clones only and misses some. The sample shows some 84,000 clones, roughly 93% of them seen only once. The sequenced sample consisted of PBMCs. The source of these receptors is a man aged 25-45 years in good health and CMV-seronegative.

This chain connects TRBV5-1 to TRBJ1-1; the D is unclear. This CDR3 contains 15 residues. V gave up 5 bases and J gave up 0 bases, with 14 bases separating them. In germline, CDR1 is SGHRS, CDR2 YFSETQ. CDR3 loop: CASRPNINMNTEAFF. The DNA for the CDR3 is TGCGCCAGCAGACCCAATATTAACATGAACACTGAAGCTTTCTTT.

The genes are TRBV7-9 and TRBJ2-1; D possibly corresponds to TRBD2 (6 bases). The CDR3 consists of 15 residues. CDR1 is SEHNR and CDR2 is FQNEAQ in the germline V gene (reference sequence). The V gene lost 4 bases and the J gene lost 10 bases, with 20 bases spanning the gap. CDR3 nucleotides: TGTGCCAGCAGCTGTCCGCGACTAGGCCGATGGGAGCAGTTCTTC. Its translation is CASSCPRLGRWEQFF.

This clone has only one observation. CDR3 loop: CASSLQGETQYF. The CDR3 nucleotides read TGTGCCAGCAGCTTACAGGGGGAGACCCAGTACTTC. The chain couples TRBV7-6 to TRBJ2-5; D might be TRBD1 (6 bases). The V end lost 2 bases, the J end lost 5 bases, and 6 bases lay between the germline ends. Per germline, CDR1 SGHVS and CDR2 FNYEAQ. The CDR3 is 12 residues long.

This clone was seen a handful of times. V and J are TRBV30 and TRBJ1-5; D call uncertain. Germline V lookup: CDR1 GTSNPN, CDR2 SVGIG (reference sequence). The CDR3 is made up of 13 amino acids. The V end lost 0 bases, the J end lost 9 bases, and 12 bases lay between the germline ends. The CDR3 nucleotides are TGTGCCTGGAGTGTACGCGGGAATGGGCCCCAGCATTTT. Protein: CAWSVRGNGPQHF.

V and J are TRBV11-3 and TRBJ2-1; D call uncertain. Deletions cut 1 base from V and 6 bases from J, with 7 bases between. This CDR3 is 13 amino acids long. Germline V gives CDR1 SGHNT, CDR2 YENEEA. The CDR3 coding sequence is TGTGCCAGCAGCTTAGGTCAGTCCAATGAGCAGTTCTTC. It is translated as CASSLGQSNEQFF.

The chain recombines TRBV28 with TRBJ1-3, with TRBD1 matching 8 bases. From germline, CDR1 is MDHEN and CDR2 SYDVKM. Unmatched junction bases numbered 10, after V lost 5 bases and J lost 4 bases. The CDR3 covers 16 residues. CDR3 residues: CASSTRTGRSGNTIYF. In DNA form, the CDR3 reads TGTGCCAGCAGTACTCGGACAGGGCGATCCGGAAACACCATATATTTT.

The CDR3 nucleotides read TGCAGCGTTGAGATGTTCGGGACTAGCGGAGGGAGCACAGATACGCAGTATTTT. The encoded protein is CSVEMFGTSGGSTDTQYF. This chain links TRBV29-1 with TRBJ2-3, with TRBD2 matching over 11 bases. The J segment lost 0 bases and the V segment lost 3 bases, leaving 11 bases of the junction unmatched. The germline gives CDR1 SQVTM, CDR2 ANQGSEA. This CDR3 comprises 18 residues.

This clone was recorded only once. The chain links TRBV27 to TRBJ1-6; the match to TRBD1 covers 11 bases. The V gene's germline CDR1 is MNHEY and CDR2 SMNVEV (reference sequence). J gave up 6 bases and V 2 bases, and 6 bases lay outside the gene matches. The CDR3 is 17 residues long. The CDR3 DNA reads as TGTGCCAGCAGTTTAAGTAAGGACAGGGGGCCTAATTCACCCCTCCACTTT. Residues: CASSLSKDRGPNSPLHF.

The chain joins TRBV5-1 to TRBJ2-7; possible D gene TRBD1, 5 bases. This CDR3 has 14 residues. Trimming cost V 1 base and J 1 base, with 9 bases left between them. Germline V gene data show CDR1 as SGHRS and CDR2 as YFSETQ. The CDR3 DNA reads as TGCGCCAGCAGCTTGCAGGGTCAGTCCTACGAGCAGTACTTC. It translates to CASSLQGQSYEQYF.

V and J are TRBV30 and TRBJ2-7, with 10 bases aligning to TRBD2. CDR1 GTSNPN and CDR2 SVGIG come from the germline V gene (reference sequence). The V segment lost 0 bases and the J segment 6 bases; nucleotides outside the gene matches: 11. The CDR3 contains 16 residues. Here the CDR3 DNA reads TGTGCCTGGAGTGTAGGGCTAGCGGGAGTAGTGAGCGAGCAGTACTTC. Its translation is CAWSVGLAGVVSEQYF.